One and the same sample provided the 28 T cell receptor beta chains below, sequenced in a study of T cell repertoires in cytomegalovirus infection. TCRdb analysed the reads with MiXCR anew, one entry per CDR3 protein. The table includes 150,000 or so distinct CDR3 sequences, roughly a quarter detected once. Sequencing was performed on PBMCs. These receptors were obtained from a human donor in good health (CMV status not recorded). Some clones in this sample may be carry-over from other donors' samples.

The V call is TRBV20-1, the J call TRBJ2-7; D call uncertain. The V gene's germline CDR1 is DFQATT and CDR2 SNEGSKA (reference sequence). There are 12 residues in the CDR3. With 2 bases removed from V and 2 bases from J, the gap between germline ends came to 7 bases. The CDR3 loop reads CSARTVTYEQYF. The CDR3 DNA reads as TGCAGTGCTAGAACGGTTACCTACGAGCAGTACTTC.

The rearrangement uses TRBV7-8 and TRBJ2-1; TRBD2 matches at 9 bases. With 5 bases clipped from V and 3 bases from J, the junction kept 5 bases outside the gene matches. The CDR3 is 15 amino acids. Germline CDR1 is SGHVS and CDR2 is FQNEAQ. CDR3 bases: TGTGCCAGCAGCCTGTCACTAGCGGGCTACAATGAGCAGTTCTTC. This translates into CASSLSLAGYNEQFF. Filled out from reference TRBV7-8 and TRBJ2-1, the complete variable domain reads GAGVSQSPRYKVAKRGQDVALRCDPISGHVSLFWYQQALGQGPEFLTYFQNEAQLDKSGLPSDRFFAERPEGSVSTLKIQRTQQEDSAVYLCASSLSLAGYNEQFFGPGTRLTVL.

This chain uses TRBV29-1 with TRBJ1-5; TRBD1 matches at 8 bases. Germline V gene sequence: CDR1 SQVTM, CDR2 ANQGSEA. The CDR3 length is 15 residues. V lost 6 bases to trimming and J lost 3 bases; unmatched junction nucleotides: 10. CDR3 DNA: TGCAGCGTCCTCTCCGGGACAGGCTACAATCAGCCCCAGCATTTT. It is translated as CSVLSGTGYNQPQHF.

V gene TRBV2 combines with J gene TRBJ2-7, with 9 positions matching TRBD2. Germline V CDR1 and CDR2: SNHLY, FYNNEI. The CDR3 is made up of 14 amino acids. J lost 2 bases, V lost 6 bases, and 5 bases had no gene match. The CDR3 bases are TGTGCCAGCAGCGCTAGCGGGATGCCCTACGAGCAGTACTTC. It is translated as CASSASGMPYEQYF.

This clonotype was seen many times. The rearrangement uses TRBV28 and TRBJ1-6; 9 bases line up with TRBD1. CDR1 is MDHEN and CDR2 is SYDVKM in the germline V gene. V shed 3 bases, J shed 9 bases, and the junction held 3 bases outside the gene matches. There are 14 residues in the CDR3. This CDR3 is CASSLDRGSSPLHF. CDR3 bases: TGTGCCAGCAGTTTGGACAGGGGTTCTTCACCCCTCCACTTT.

The rearrangement joins TRBV29-1 to TRBJ2-3; D possibly corresponds to TRBD1 (6 bases). Trimming took off 5 bases at V and 4 bases at J, with 10 bases between the two ends. Germline V gene lookup returns CDR1 SQVTM and CDR2 ANQGSEA. This CDR3 comprises 12 residues. The CDR3 is CSVTQGADTQYF. The DNA for the CDR3 is TGCAGCGTTACACAGGGCGCAGATACGCAGTATTTT.

This clonotype has at least ten counts. DNA of the CDR3: TGTGCCAGCCAAGGGGCCTCCAATGAGCAGTTCTTC. Its translation: CASQGASNEQFF. The chain combines TRBV7-8 with TRBJ2-1; the D gene is possibly TRBD1 (5 bases). The CDR3 totals 12 residues. Per germline, CDR1 SGHVS and CDR2 FQNEAQ. Trimming took off 8 bases at V and 6 bases at J, with 11 bases between the two ends.

Points on this clonotype: One junction end does not reproduce the germline sequence, and a read error may be involved. The genes are TRBV7-9 and TRBJ2-1; D unclear. This CDR3 is 15 amino acids long. The germline gives CDR1 SEHNR, CDR2 FQNEAQ (reference sequence). The CDR3: CASSPRSSSYNDQFF. DNA of the CDR3: TGTGCCAGCAGCCCCCGGTCAAGCTCCTACAATGACCAGTTCTTC.

This clonotype appeared a few times. This chain links TRBV28 with TRBJ2-7; no clear D. Trimming took 6 bases from V and 7 from J, leaving 7 bases between them. CDR3 length: 10 residues. Germline V gene lookup returns CDR1 MDHEN and CDR2 SYDVKM. CDR3 region: CASSSGEQYF. DNA of the CDR3: TGTGCCAGCAGCTCCGGGGAGCAGTACTTC.

The rearrangement links TRBV12-3 or TRBV12-4 to TRBJ1-2; 7 positions agree with TRBD1. This CDR3 contains 12 residues. The V segment lost 6 bases and the J segment 6 bases; nucleotides outside the gene matches: 4. This CDR3 is CASSPGGHGYTF. The CDR3 DNA reads as TGTGCCAGCAGCCCAGGGGGTCATGGCTACACCTTC.

This clonotype was recorded at least ten times. The CDR3 DNA follows: TGTGCCAGCAGCCGGACAGGGGATAGCAATCAGCCCCAGCATTTT. This codes for CASSRTGDSNQPQHF. The chain joins TRBV6-1 to TRBJ1-5; TRBD1 matches 9 bases. Germline loops: CDR1 MNHNS, CDR2 SASEGT. This CDR3 is built from 15 residues. V dropped 6 bases and J dropped 0; count of bases not matched to a gene: 3.

Only a few counts were recorded for this clonotype. The CDR3 sequence is CASREGTGSYEQYF. The CDR3, as DNA: TGCGCCAGCAGAGAGGGAACAGGGTCCTACGAGCAGTACTTC. The chain employs TRBV5-1 and TRBJ2-7, with a possible D match to TRBD1 (6 bases). In germline, CDR1 is SGHRS, CDR2 YFSETQ. This CDR3 contains 14 residues. The V end lost 5 bases, the J end lost 1 base, and 13 bases lay between the germline ends.

The gene calls are TRBV5-8 and TRBJ2-3, with 11 bases lining up with TRBD2. The CDR3 has 17 amino acids. Germline CDR1 reads SGHTS; CDR2 reads YDEGEE. Losses at the gene ends were 0 bases for V and 2 bases for J; bases not matched to a gene: 5. The chain's CDR3 is CASSLARLAGTTDTQYF. For the CDR3, the DNA is TGTGCCAGCAGCTTGGCGAGACTAGCGGGGACCACAGATACGCAGTATTTT.

The rearrangement uses TRBV29-1 and TRBJ2-5; D is uncertain. The V and J ends lost 3 bases and 5 bases respectively, with 10 bases between them. Germline V gene lookup returns CDR1 SQVTM and CDR2 ANQGSEA. The length of the CDR3 is 12 residues. CDR3 region: CSVEAPRETQYF. The CDR3 bases are TGCAGCGTTGAGGCCCCCCGGGAGACCCAGTACTTC. The full variable domain, in which reference TRBV29-1 and TRBJ2-5 provide the parts outside the CDR3, is SAVISQKPSRDICQRGTSLTIQCQVDSQVTMMFWYRQQPGQSLTLIATANQGSEATYESGFVIDKFPISRPNLTFSTLTVSNMSPEDSSIYLCSVEAPRETQYFGPGTRLLVL.

The chain has TRBV2 and TRBJ1-6; no reliable D call. Trimming cost V 4 bases and J 8 bases, with 12 bases left between them. The CDR3 is 14 amino acids. CDR1 is SNHLY, CDR2 FYNNEI, per germline. The CDR3 sequence is CASSGELRDSPLHF. CDR3 sequence (DNA): TGTGCCAGCAGTGGGGAGTTGCGGGATTCACCCCTCCACTTT. Looking up the rest from reference TRBV2 and TRBJ1-6 gives the full variable domain: EPEVTQTPSHQVTQMGQEVILRCVPISNHLYFYWYRQILGQKVEFLVSFYNNEISEKSEIFDDQFSVERPDGSNFTLKIRSTKLEDSAMYFCASSGELRDSPLHFGNGTRLTVT.

The CDR3 DNA reads TGCGCCAGCAGCCCGGATGTTGGATCCTACGAGCAGTACTTC. It codes for CASSPDVGSYEQYF. This chain uses TRBV4-1 with TRBJ2-7, with D hard to call. Germline V CDR1 and CDR2: MGHRA, YSYEKL. CDR3 size: 14 residues. Trimming stripped 4 bases from V and 1 base from J, with 11 bases between.

This clonotype turned up a few times. The gene calls are TRBV6-2 or TRBV6-3 and TRBJ2-5, with TRBD1 matching over 7 bases. Germline CDR1 is MNHEY and CDR2 is SVGEGT. The trim removed 8 bases at V and 6 bases at J, leaving 12 bases unmatched. This CDR3 region has 14 residues. The DNA for the CDR3 is TGTGCCAGCCATGGGGCCGCCAGGGGGAAGACCCAGTACTTC. Protein: CASHGAARGKTQYF.

This clonotype was detected only a few times. V and J are TRBV7-9 and TRBJ2-1; 9 bases agree with TRBD2. The CDR3 runs 16 residues. Unmatched junction bases numbered 7, after V lost 6 bases and J lost 1 base. From germline, CDR1 is SEHNR and CDR2 FQNEAQ (reference sequence). This CDR3 is CASRSTSGASYNEQFF. The CDR3 DNA reads TGTGCCAGCAGGTCGACTAGCGGAGCATCCTACAATGAGCAGTTCTTC.

This clonotype showed up many times. The chain uses TRBV7-8 and TRBJ2-5; 14 bases agree with TRBD2. The CDR3 loop spans 16 amino acids. Germline V gene lookup returns CDR1 SGHVS and CDR2 FQNEAQ. V lost 5 bases and J lost 5; bases outside the gene matches: 7. The CDR3 nucleotides are TGTGCCAGCAGCCGGACAAGACTAGCGGGAGGGGAGACCCAGTACTTC. It translates to CASSRTRLAGGETQYF.

On this clonotype itself: One junction end disagrees with the germline gene, perhaps due to a read error. CDR3 loop: CASRPPSFNEQFF. The DNA of the CDR3 is TGTGCCAGCAGGCCCCCGTCCTTCAATGAGCAGTTCTTC. The V call is TRBV28, the J call TRBJ2-1; D gene ambiguous. The CDR3 loop spans 13 amino acids. The V gene's germline CDR1 is MDHEN and CDR2 SYDVKM.

The chain joins TRBV11-3 to TRBJ1-2, with a possible D match to TRBD1 (5 bases). Germline V lookup: CDR1 SGHNT, CDR2 YENEEA. Trimming took 3 bases from V and 6 from J, leaving 11 bases between them. The CDR3 runs 13 residues. The CDR3 nucleotides read TGTGCCAGCAGCTTTAGACAGCGTGATGGCTACACCTTC. Its protein product is CASSFRQRDGYTF.

A remark on this clonotype: The junction does not match germline at one end; this may be a read error. V is TRBV4-1 and J is TRBJ2-7, with TRBD1 matching over 11 bases. Germline V gene data show CDR1 as MGHRA and CDR2 as YSYEKL. The CDR3 loop spans 16 amino acids. The CDR3 DNA reads as TGTGCCAGCAGCCGATATGGGACAGGGGGACCCTACGAGCAGTACTTC. Translation: CASSRYGTGGPYEQYF.

This clonotype has ten or more counts. This chain connects TRBV7-2 to TRBJ1-5; no clear D. CDR3 length: 15 amino acids. Trimming took 2 bases from V and 2 from J, leaving 10 bases between them. Germline values: CDR1 SGHTA, CDR2 FQGNSA. For the CDR3, the DNA is TGTGCCAGCAGCTTAACCGAAGGTCGCAATCAGCCCCAGCATTTT. It specifies CASSLTEGRNQPQHF.

The J gene is TRBJ2-2, the V gene TRBV24-1; perhaps TRBD2 as D (5 bases). CDR3 length equals 12 residues. Germline-derived CDR1 and CDR2 are KGHDR and SFDVKD. V lost 7 bases and J 5 bases, leaving 7 bases between the germline ends. The CDR3: CATRGLTGELFF. As DNA, the CDR3 is TGTGCCACCAGAGGACTTACCGGGGAGCTGTTTTTT.

This clonotype turned up a few times. This chain connects TRBV9 to TRBJ2-3, with D possibly TRBD1 on 6 matching bases. Germline V CDR1 and CDR2: SGDLS, YYNGEE. With 3 bases removed from V and 4 bases from J, the gap between germline ends came to 12 bases. The CDR3 contains 14 residues. The CDR3 nucleotides read TGTGCCAGCAGCGCGCTACAGGGTGCAGATACGCAGTATTTT. Amino acids: CASSALQGADTQYF.

This clonotype was recorded a few times. This sequence joins TRBV5-1 and TRBJ1-1, with D unresolved. V was clipped by 2 bases and J by 3 bases, with 14 bases between them. This CDR3 contains 15 residues. CDR1 and CDR2 (germline): SGHRS, YFSETQ. As DNA, the CDR3 is TGCGCCAGCAGCTTTATCGTAGGATCGGACACTGAAGCTTTCTTT. Protein product: CASSFIVGSDTEAFF.

V gene TRBV29-1 combines with J gene TRBJ2-7; 8 bases match TRBD2. V shed 7 bases, J shed 3 bases, and the junction held 8 bases outside the gene matches. The CDR3 totals 13 residues. The germline V gene has CDR1 SQVTM and CDR2 ANQGSEA. CDR3 loop: CSAQTGTSYEQYF. DNA of the CDR3: TGCAGCGCCCAAACCGGGACTAGCTACGAGCAGTACTTC.

This clonotype was counted only a few times. J is TRBJ2-3 and V is TRBV7-2; 11 bases agree with TRBD2. The CDR3 runs to 15 residues. Germline values: CDR1 SGHTA, CDR2 FQGNSA. V lost 1 base and J lost 4; bases outside the gene matches: 1. CDR3 region: CASSLGSGGADTQYF. DNA for the CDR3: TGTGCCAGCAGCTTAGGTAGCGGGGGGGCAGATACGCAGTATTTT.